This entry describes one T cell receptor beta chain. The data belong to a study of blood T cells in healthy people across ages. CDR1 and CDR2 from the germline V gene are DFQATT and SNEGSKA (reference sequence). The CDR3 runs to 15 residues. A second PCR, run for about 7 to 11 cycles, used a sample-barcoded 5' primer plus a J-beta primer mix. TCRdb used MiXCR to reprocess the 5' RACE reads, holding one entry per CDR3 protein. The table lists 1.5 million to 2 million distinct CDR3 sequences, just under 50% of them singletons. This receptor was identified in a middle-aged woman in good health. The sample comprised blood. The rearrangement uses TRBV20-1 and TRBJ2-4; D unclear. The tail of the sequence fits TRBJ2-7 better, so the J call may be wrong. CDR3 loop: CSAIRTDRATYEQYF. The CDR3 DNA sequence: TGCAGTGCTATAAGGACGGACCGAGCGACTTACGAGCAGTACTTC.